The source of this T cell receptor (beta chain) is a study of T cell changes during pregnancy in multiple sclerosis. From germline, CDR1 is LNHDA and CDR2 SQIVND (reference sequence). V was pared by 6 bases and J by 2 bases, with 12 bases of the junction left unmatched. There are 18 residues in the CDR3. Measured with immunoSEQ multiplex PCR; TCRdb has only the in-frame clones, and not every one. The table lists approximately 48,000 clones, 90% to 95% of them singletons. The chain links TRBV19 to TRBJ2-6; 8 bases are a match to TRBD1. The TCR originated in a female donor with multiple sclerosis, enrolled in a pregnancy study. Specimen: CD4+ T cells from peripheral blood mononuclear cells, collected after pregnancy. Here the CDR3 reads CASSPGTGLPTGANVLTF. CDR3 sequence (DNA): TGTGCCAGTAGCCCCGGGACAGGTCTACCGACTGGGGCCAACGTCCTGACTTTC.